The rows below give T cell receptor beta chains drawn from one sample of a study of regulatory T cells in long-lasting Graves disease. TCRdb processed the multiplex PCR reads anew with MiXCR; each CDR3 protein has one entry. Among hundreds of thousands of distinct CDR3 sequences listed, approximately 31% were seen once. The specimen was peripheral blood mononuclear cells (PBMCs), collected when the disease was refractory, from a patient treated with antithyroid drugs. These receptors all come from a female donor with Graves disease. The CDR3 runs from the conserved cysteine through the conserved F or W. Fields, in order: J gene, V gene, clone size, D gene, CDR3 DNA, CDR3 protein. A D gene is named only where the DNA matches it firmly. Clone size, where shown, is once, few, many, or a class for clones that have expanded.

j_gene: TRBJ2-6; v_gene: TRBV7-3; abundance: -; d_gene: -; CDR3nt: TGTGCCAGCAGCTCGACAGGCGTAACCTCTGGGGCCAACGTCCTGACTTTC; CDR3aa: CASSSTGVTSGANVLTF
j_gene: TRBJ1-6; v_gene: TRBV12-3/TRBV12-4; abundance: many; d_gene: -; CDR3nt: TGTGCCAGCAGTGCTCCCGGGACGCTTAATTCACCCCTCCACTTT; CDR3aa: CASSAPGTLNSPLHF
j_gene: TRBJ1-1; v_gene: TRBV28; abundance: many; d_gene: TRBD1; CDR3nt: TGTGCCAGCAGTTTAGTGGACAGGACCGAACGGGCTTTCTTT; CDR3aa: CASSLVDRTERAFF
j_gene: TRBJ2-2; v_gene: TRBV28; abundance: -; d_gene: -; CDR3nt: TGTGCCAGCTTGAGGTTTTCCGGGGAGCTGTTTTTT; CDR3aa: CASLRFSGELFF
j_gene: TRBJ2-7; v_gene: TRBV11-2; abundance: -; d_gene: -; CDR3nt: TGTGCCAGCAGGCCTGGGGGACATCCTGTCGAAGAGCAGTACTTC; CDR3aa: CASRPGGHPVEEQYF
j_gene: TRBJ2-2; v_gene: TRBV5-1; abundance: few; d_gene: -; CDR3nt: TGCGCCAGCAGCCTCGGGACGGTGAACCTCGGGGAGCTGTTTTTT; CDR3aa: CASSLGTVNLGELFF
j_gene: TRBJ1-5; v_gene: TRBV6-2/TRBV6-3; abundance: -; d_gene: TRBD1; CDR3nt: TGTGCCAGCAGTTACTCAGGGGGGACAGGACAGCCCCAGCATTTT; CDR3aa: CASSYSGGTGQPQHF
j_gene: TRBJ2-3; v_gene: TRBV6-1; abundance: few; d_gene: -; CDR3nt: TGTGCCAGCAGTGAAGAGGGTTTGAGCACAGATACGCAGTATTTT; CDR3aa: CASSEEGLSTDTQYF
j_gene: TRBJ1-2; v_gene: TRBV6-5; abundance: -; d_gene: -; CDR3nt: TGTGCCAGCAGTTACTCCGCGGAAAACTATGGCTACACCTTC; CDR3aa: CASSYSAENYGYTF
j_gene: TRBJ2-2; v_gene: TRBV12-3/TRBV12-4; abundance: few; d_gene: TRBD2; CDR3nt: TGTGCCAGCAGTTTGGCGGGGGGGGCCCCCGGGGAGCTGTTTTTT; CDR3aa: CASSLAGGAPGELFF
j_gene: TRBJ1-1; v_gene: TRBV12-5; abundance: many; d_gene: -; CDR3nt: TGTGCTAGTGGTTCCCCGCTGGGTCGCCTGAACACTGAAGCTTTCTTT; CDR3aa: CASGSPLGRLNTEAFF
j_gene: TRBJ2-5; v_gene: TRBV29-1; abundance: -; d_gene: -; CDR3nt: TGCAGCGTCAAAGATATGGCAGGTCAAGAGACCCAGTACTTC; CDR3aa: CSVKDMAGQETQYF
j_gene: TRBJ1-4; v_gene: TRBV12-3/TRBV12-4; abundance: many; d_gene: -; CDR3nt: TGTGCCAGCGGCCCGAAGAGACGTAATGAAAAACTGTTTTTT; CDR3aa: CASGPKRRNEKLFF
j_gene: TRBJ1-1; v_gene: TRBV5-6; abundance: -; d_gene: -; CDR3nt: TGTGCCAGCAGCTTGACAGGGCGATACACTGAAGCTTTCTTT; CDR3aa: CASSLTGRYTEAFF
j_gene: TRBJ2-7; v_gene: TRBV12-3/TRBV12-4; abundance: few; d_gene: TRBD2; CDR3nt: TGTGCCAGCAGTCCCCCGGGACTAGCGACCGAGCAGTACTTC; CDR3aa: CASSPPGLATEQYF
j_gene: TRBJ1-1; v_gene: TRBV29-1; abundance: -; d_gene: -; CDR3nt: TGCAGCGTTGAAGACAGCCACAATGAAGCTTTCTTT; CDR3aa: CSVEDSHNEAFF
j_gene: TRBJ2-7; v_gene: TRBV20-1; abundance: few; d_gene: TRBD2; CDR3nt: TGCAGTGCTAGAGAATCGGGGAGGGCCGAGCAGTACTTC; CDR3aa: CSARESGRAEQYF
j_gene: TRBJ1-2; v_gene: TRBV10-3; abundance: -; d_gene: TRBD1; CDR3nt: TGTGCCATCAGTGAGTTTGGACAGGGTTATGGCTACACCTTC; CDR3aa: CAISEFGQGYGYTF